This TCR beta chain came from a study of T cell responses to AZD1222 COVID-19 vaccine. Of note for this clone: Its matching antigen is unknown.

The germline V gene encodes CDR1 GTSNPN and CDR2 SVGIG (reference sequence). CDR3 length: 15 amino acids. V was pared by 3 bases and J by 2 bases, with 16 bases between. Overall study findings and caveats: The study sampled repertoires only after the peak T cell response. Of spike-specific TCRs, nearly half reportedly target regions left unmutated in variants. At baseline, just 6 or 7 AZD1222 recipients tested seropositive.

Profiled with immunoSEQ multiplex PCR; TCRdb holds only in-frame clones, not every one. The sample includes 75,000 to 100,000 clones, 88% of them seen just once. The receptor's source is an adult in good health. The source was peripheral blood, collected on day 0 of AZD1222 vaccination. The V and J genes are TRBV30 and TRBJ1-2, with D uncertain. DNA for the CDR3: TGTGCCTGGAGGGACTTGACGCAGGCCAACTATGGCTACACCTTC. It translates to CAWRDLTQANYGYTF.